The sequence of this T cell receptor beta chain was determined in a study of blood T cell repertoires in COVID-19. Study information: Samples came from the United States, Italy and Spain, spanning acute and convalescent COVID-19. Sources were T cells, B-cell-depleted T cells, or PBMCs; the material itself was cDNA or gDNA.

Trimming took off 1 base at V and 7 bases at J, with 13 bases between the two ends. The CDR3 extends over 15 amino acids. CDR1 is SGHTA and CDR2 is FQGNSA in the germline V gene. Enrollment of patients from Seattle took place during active infection, with longitudinal follow-up. The assay was immunoSEQ multiplex PCR, and TCRdb's table has in-frame clones only and misses some. Among around 120,000 clones, 85% to 90% were seen once, and the ten largest hold around 4%. The chain couples TRBV7-2 to TRBJ1-4, with a weak D call TRBD1 (6 bases). This TCR came from a woman in her sixties or seventies with COVID-19, enrolled during active disease. Sequencing was done on a sample of peripheral blood. The CDR3 DNA is TGTGCCAGCAGCTTAGGTGGGGGGGGCGGTGAAAAACTGTTTTTT. Its protein is CASSLGGGGGEKLFF.